This T cell receptor (beta chain) was obtained from a study of identifying expanded T cells in peripheral blood. General observations from the study: Across healthy donors, higher total template counts meant significantly greater roughly two-week count variance.

This clone has just one count. Its target is not known. The CDR3 length is 13 residues. V lost 1 base and J 6 bases, leaving 7 bases between the germline ends. The germline CDR1 and CDR2 sequences are MGHRA and YSYEKL. Collection occurred without any documented infections or immune events in donors. Produced via immunoSEQ multiplex PCR; TCRdb's table is partial and in-frame only. The repertoire has some 99,000 clones, 88% of them found once; the top ten carry 7.5% to 10%. V usage is TRBV4-1 and J usage is TRBJ1-5; D not resolved. The TCR sequence derives from a person aged 18 to 70 in good health. Source material: blood. Here the CDR3 reads CASSQGRLQPQHF. CDR3 sequence (DNA): TGCGCCAGCAGCCAAGGCCGTCTTCAGCCCCAGCATTTT.